The rows below give T cell receptor beta chains drawn from one sample of a study of blood T cell repertoires in COVID-19. Sequencing was performed with immunoSEQ multiplex PCR; in TCRdb, only in-frame clones are kept and a portion is missing. The profile shows under 95,000 clones, about 93% of them singletons. Input material: peripheral blood. These receptors were collected from a woman in her forties or fifties in a cohort sampled during active COVID-19. Each CDR3 is given with its conserved first and last residue. The D gene is left open where the match is weak. The listing skips clone size in some rows; elsewhere it reads once, few, many or a size class.

TRBJ2-3 TRBD2 TRBV9 - TGTGCCAGCAGCGTAGGAGCGGGAGACGCCAATACGCAGTATTTT CASSVGAGDANTQYF
TRBJ1-1 TRBD1 TRBV2 - TGTGCCAGCAGTTCACAGGGGGCCGTGAGCACTGAAGCTTTCTTT CASSSQGAVSTEAFF
TRBJ2-3 - TRBV5-4 - TGTGCCAGCAGTCCCGGGGAGAGGCCCCCTCCCAGGACGCAGTATTTT CASSPGERPPPRTQYF
TRBJ1-4 - TRBV30 - TGTGCCTGGAGTCCCGGGGAAAAACTGTTTTTT CAWSPGEKLFF
TRBJ1-2 TRBD1 TRBV2 - TGTGCCAGCAGTGAGGGACAGGGAATTGGAGGCTACACCTTC CASSEGQGIGGYTF
TRBJ2-5 - TRBV4-1 - TGCGCCAGCAGCCAACTGCAGACGGGACAAACAGAGACCCAGTACTTC CASSQLQTGQTETQYF
TRBJ1-4 - TRBV6-6 - TGTGCCAGCAGACTAGGAACCGGGCCTTCAAATGAAAAACTGTTTTTT CASRLGTGPSNEKLFF
TRBJ2-5 - TRBV19 - TGTGCCAGTAGTATGCTGGGTCTCCCCGGGGAGACCCAGTACTTC CASSMLGLPGETQYF
TRBJ1-1 - TRBV11-3 - TGTGCCAGCAGCTTAGACCCTACTCGGGAAGCTTTCTTT CASSLDPTREAFF
TRBJ2-5 TRBD2 TRBV19 once TGTGCCAGTAGGAGCGGGGTTCAAGAGACCCAGTACTTC CASRSGVQETQYF
TRBJ2-7 TRBD2 TRBV19 - TGTGCCAGTAGTTCCCCAAGCGGGAGAAACTCCTACGAGCAGTACTTC CASSSPSGRNSYEQYF
TRBJ1-6 TRBD1 TRBV12-5 - TGTGCTAGTGGTTTGATCCTGGACAGGGGAGGTTCACCCCTCCACTTT CASGLILDRGGSPLHF
TRBJ1-2 TRBD1 TRBV5-1 - TGCGCCAGCAGCCTTGTGGCCGGGACAGGGGGCGCCCGGGCGAGCTTC CASSLVAGTGGARASF
TRBJ1-4 - TRBV2 once TGTGCCAGCAGTGAAGGACCACCACTACGCGGAAGAACAACTAATGAAAAACTGTTTTTT CASSEGPPLRGRTTNEKLFF